This T cell receptor beta chain was captured by sequencing in a study of early T cells in non-severe SARS-CoV-2 infection (dated by TCRdb to 2020 to 2023). In the study overall: TCR sequencing used bulk RNA from unsorted whole blood, so alpha and beta chains could not be paired.

This clonotype appeared many times. Its antigen is not yet known. Base qualities are missing; no much larger clone stands one base away. The library relied on 5' RACE. Sequenced using a NextSeq 500. Unique molecular identifiers were attached to individual cDNA molecules in the TCR library protocol so that sequencing error and PCR bias could be corrected. Sequencing covered both TCR alpha and beta chains, and within each sample the abundances of alpha and beta sequences were tightly co-correlated. In the original analysis: Decombinator V4 was used to perform V gene, J gene and CDR3 annotation of TCR sequences. TCRs were defined as expanded if a significant change between any two time points was detected under a Poisson model with p below 0.0001. Abundances of TCRs were expressed as counts per million after normalisation to the total number of TCRs sequenced in each sample. MAIT TCRs were defined by TRAV1-2 paired with TRAJ12, TRAJ20 or TRAJ33, and iNKT TCRs by TRAV10 paired with TRAJ18. VDJdb, accessed 1 November 2021, was searched for CMV, EBV and SARS-CoV-2 annotated TCRs, with TCRs annotated for multiple antigens excluded. TCRdb applied fastp at Q25 and MiXCR to the public reads, then kept only in-frame beta chains. Every distinct CDR3 protein forms one entry, paired with its most common genes and DNA. These V and J calls derive from TCRdb rather than the authors' analysis. The sample table holds 40,000 to 55,000 distinct CDR3 sequences, of which 3% to 4% were seen once. About 3% of the sample is held by the ten biggest clonotypes.

Inclusive of the bounding cysteine and phenylalanine, the CDR3 is 14 residues long. The kept DNA is CDR3 alone, 42 bases in frame from the first base. The V end gives up 8 bases and the J end 0 bases, leaving 3 bases in the junction not matched to a gene. The CDR1 and CDR2 encoded by the germline V gene are SGHVS and FNYEAQ. Study-wide conclusions, independent of this receptor: VDJdb matching was skewed toward anti-spike CD8 responses and likely underestimated virus-specific expansions by missing private and CD4 specificities.

A case-control design nested within a healthcare worker cohort in London, UK, was used, with weekly nasopharyngeal swab PCR tests and blood sampling performed. Between 23 and 31 March 2020, the week of the UK lockdown, healthcare workers were enrolled and then followed up weekly for as long as 16 weeks. The rearrangement joined TRBV7-6 to TRBJ2-2, and TRBD2 matches 7 of the central bases. The sequence was collected from an adult who was a healthcare worker with PCR-confirmed SARS-CoV-2 infection or an uninfected control (not recorded which). The sample consisted of whole blood. The bases are TGTGCCAGCGGGCGGGGGTCGAACACCGGGGAGCTGTTTTTT. The resulting protein is CASGRGSNTGELFF.